This is a list of T cell receptor beta chains from one sample in a study of PD-L1 blockade in urothelial cancer. Libraries were prepared by immunoSEQ multiplex PCR; TCRdb keeps only in-frame clonotypes and omits some of them. This repertoire shows fewer than 65,000 clones, roughly 87% found once; its top ten account for over 12%. Sequencing used PBMCs, obtained around atezolizumab (anti-PD-L1) treatment. The receptors derive from a woman aged 55-70 years with urothelial cancer. CDR3s include the opening cysteine and the closing phenylalanine or tryptophan. The D gene is left open where the match is weak. Size values are once, few and many counts, or a class for expanded clones, and some rows have none.

CDR3aa,CDR3nt,j_gene,v_gene,d_gene,abundance
CASSSQGAPTGELFF,TGTGCCAGCAGTTCACAGGGGGCGCCCACCGGGGAGCTGTTTTTT,TRBJ2-2,TRBV28,TRBD1,once
CASSTMGAGANVLTF,TGTGCCAGCTCGACGATGGGGGCGGGGGCCAACGTCCTGACTTTC,TRBJ2-6,TRBV18,-,-
CASSQTGPGNTGELFF,TGTGCCAGCAGCCAGACAGGGCCTGGGAACACCGGGGAGCTGTTTTTT,TRBJ2-2,TRBV4-2,TRBD1,-
CASSIEGGFQQYF,TGTGCCAGCAGCATAGAGGGGGGGTTTCAGCAGTACTTC,TRBJ2-7,TRBV13,-,-
CASSQETGSNQPQHF,TGTGCCAGCAGCCAAGAGACAGGTAGCAATCAGCCCCAGCATTTT,TRBJ1-5,TRBV4-2,-,few
CASRDIRVDEQYF,TGTGCCAGTAGGGACATCCGTGTGGACGAGCAGTACTTC,TRBJ2-7,TRBV19,-,-
CASSRLEDTDTQYF,TGTGCCAGTAGTAGGCTAGAAGATACAGATACGCAGTATTTT,TRBJ2-3,TRBV19,-,-
CASSLSAGSEQYF,TGTGCCAGCAGCTTGTCGGCGGGTAGCGAGCAGTACTTC,TRBJ2-7,TRBV5-4,-,-
CASSEVQNSPLHF,TGTGCCAGCAGTGAAGTCCAAAATTCACCCCTCCACTTT,TRBJ1-6,TRBV25-1,-,-
CASSPIRDYGYTF,TGCGCCAGCAGCCCAATTCGGGACTATGGCTACACCTTC,TRBJ1-2,TRBV4-1,-,-
CASSEDLAGSTDTQYF,TGCGCCAGCAGTGAGGACCTAGCGGGTAGCACAGATACGCAGTATTTT,TRBJ2-3,TRBV10-1,TRBD2,-
CASSLNSGYEQYF,TGTGCCAGCAGCTTAAATTCCGGTTACGAGCAGTACTTC,TRBJ2-7,TRBV7-2,-,-
CASSFPSSGNNYEQYF,TGTGCCAGTAGTTTCCCCTCTAGCGGGAATAACTACGAGCAGTACTTC,TRBJ2-7,TRBV19,TRBD2,-
CASSPYTDTQYF,TGTGCCAGCAGCCCTTACACAGATACGCAGTATTTT,TRBJ2-3,TRBV7-2,-,-
CASSPAGLGLKWPQHF,TGTGCCAGCAGCCCCGCGGGACTTGGATTAAAGTGGCCCCAGCATTTT,TRBJ1-5,TRBV5-5,-,many
CASSSLSSYEQYF,TGTGCCAGCAGTTCCTTATCGTCCTACGAGCAGTACTTC,TRBJ2-7,TRBV27,-,-
CASSQDPTGGGNGYTF,TGCGCCAGCAGCCAAGACCCGACAGGGGGAGGGAATGGCTACACCTTC,TRBJ1-2,TRBV4-3,TRBD1,-
CAISRPGDATNEKLFF,TGTGCCATCAGCCGCCCGGGGGACGCAACTAATGAAAAACTGTTTTTT,TRBJ1-4,TRBV28,-,-
CASSPGYGDTIYF,TGTGCCAGCTCACCAGGGTATGGAGACACCATATATTTT,TRBJ1-3,TRBV18,-,-
CASSYPGLASTDTQYF,TGTGCCAGCAGTTACCCGGGACTAGCGTCGACAGATACGCAGTATTTT,TRBJ2-3,TRBV6-6,TRBD2,-
CASSKRGSPDEQFF,TGCGCCAGCAGCAAGCGTGGCTCCCCCGATGAGCAGTTCTTC,TRBJ2-1,TRBV4-1,-,-
CASSQGTGALSSYNEQFF,TGTGCCAGCAGCCAAGGGACAGGGGCCCTTTCATCCTACAATGAGCAGTTCTTC,TRBJ2-1,TRBV4-2,TRBD1,-
CASSLKRENYNEQFF,TGTGCCAGCAGTTTGAAGCGGGAGAACTACAATGAGCAGTTCTTC,TRBJ2-1,TRBV27,TRBD2,many
CASSSTRTGNTEAFF,TGTGCCAGCAGCTCGACAAGGACAGGCAACACTGAAGCTTTCTTT,TRBJ1-1,TRBV7-8,TRBD1,-
CASNLQGTHQPQHF,TGTGCCAGCAATCTACAGGGAACCCATCAGCCCCAGCATTTT,TRBJ1-5,TRBV2,-,-
CASSLSRREAQYF,TGTGCCAGCAGTTTAAGCCGACGGGAAGCCCAGTACTTC,TRBJ2-5,TRBV27,-,-
CASSVVGTDSYEQYF,TGTGCCAGCAGCGTAGTTGGGACAGATTCCTACGAGCAGTACTTC,TRBJ2-7,TRBV9,TRBD1,-
CASSLGSGESTGELFF,TGTGCCAGCAGCCTTGGGTCCGGGGAGAGCACCGGGGAGCTGTTTTTT,TRBJ2-2,TRBV5-4,-,-
CASSFQGVGGYTF,TGTGCCAGCAGTTTTCAAGGGGTGGGTGGCTACACCTTC,TRBJ1-2,TRBV27,-,-
CASSILLAGGADTQYF,TGTGCCAGTAGTATTCTACTAGCGGGAGGGGCGGATACGCAGTATTTT,TRBJ2-3,TRBV19,TRBD2,-
CASSLAQAQTQYF,TGTGCCAGCAGCTTAGCTCAGGCCCAGACCCAGTACTTC,TRBJ2-5,TRBV7-8,-,-
CASSAGTILNNEQFF,TGTGCCAGCAGCGCCGGGACTATACTCAACAATGAGCAGTTCTTC,TRBJ2-1,TRBV9,TRBD2,-
CASSEFYYEQYF,TGTGCCAGCAGTGAATTCTACTACGAGCAGTACTTC,TRBJ2-7,TRBV6-1,-,-
CASSPDLGTGLNYGYTF,TGTGCCAGTAGTCCGGATCTGGGGACAGGTCTTAACTATGGCTACACCTTC,TRBJ1-2,TRBV19,TRBD1,few